The 30 T cell receptor beta chains reported below all come from one sample, sequenced in a study of blood T cell repertoires in COVID-19. Sequencing used immunoSEQ multiplex PCR; TCRdb keeps in-frame clones, though not all of them. The table lists 350,000 or so clones, over 75% of them singletons. Specimen: PBMCs or T cells enriched from blood (not recorded which). The receptor set was obtained from a woman between 25 and 40 years old who had recovered from COVID-19.

The chain joins TRBV4-3 to TRBJ2-7; a weak D match, TRBD2 (5 bases). Per germline, CDR1 LGHNA and CDR2 YSLEER. Trimming pared 0 bases from V and 3 bases from J, leaving 9 bases between. The CDR3 runs to 14 residues. The CDR3 here is CASSQELGNYEQYF. For the CDR3, the DNA is TGCGCCAGCAGCCAAGAACTCGGGAACTACGAGCAGTACTTC.

The chain is built from TRBV19 and TRBJ2-7; TRBD1 matches 8 bases. This CDR3 contains 15 residues. Unmatched junction bases numbered 9, after V lost 5 bases and J lost 3 bases. Germline V gene data show CDR1 as LNHDA and CDR2 as SQIVND (reference sequence). CDR3 sequence (DNA): TGTGCCAGTAGTCTAGGACAGGGAGAGGTCTACGAGCAGTACTTC. This encodes CASSLGQGEVYEQYF.

This sequence joins TRBV3-1 (or the pseudogene TRBV3-2) and TRBJ2-1; D is perhaps TRBD2 (7 bases). This CDR3 is built from 14 residues. CDR1 LGHDT and CDR2 YNNKEL come from the germline V gene (reference sequence). The germline V and J ends were trimmed by 6 bases and 8 bases, with 17 bases remaining between them. The CDR3 DNA follows: TGTGCCAGCAGACTAGGGGCGGGGGCTGATGAGCAGTTCTTC. It is translated as CASRLGAGADEQFF.

CDR3 residues: CASSPRGREQFF. CDR3 bases: TGTGCCAGCTCACCACGAGGCAGAGAGCAGTTCTTC. The V call is TRBV18, the J call TRBJ2-1; no definite D call. V was clipped by 1 base and J by 10 bases, with 8 bases between them. The germline V gene encodes CDR1 KGHSH and CDR2 LQKENI. The CDR3 extends over 12 amino acids.

The J gene is TRBJ1-4, the V gene TRBV5-5; D may be TRBD1 (5 bases). The germline V gene encodes CDR1 SGHKS and CDR2 YYEKEE (reference sequence). This CDR3 contains 15 residues. With 2 bases removed from V and 5 bases from J, the gap between germline ends came to 13 bases. The CDR3 here is CASSLDGADNEKLFF. The CDR3 DNA follows: TGTGCCAGCAGCTTAGATGGGGCAGACAATGAAAAACTGTTTTTT. Based on the CDR3 plus reference TRBV5-5 and TRBJ1-4, the full variable domain is DAGVTQSPTHLIKTRGQQVTLRCSPISGHKSVSWYQQVLGQGPQFIFQYYEKEERGRGNFPDRFSARQFPNYSSELNVNALLLGDSALYLCASSLDGADNEKLFFGSGTQLSVL.

J is TRBJ1-1 and V is TRBV7-8; 8 nucleotides agree with TRBD1. The CDR3 covers 15 residues. With V trimmed by 6 bases and J by 5 bases, 11 bases remained unmatched. From germline, CDR1 is SGHVS and CDR2 FQNEAQ. The CDR3 sequence is CASRAPGTGGTEAFF. CDR3 nucleotide sequence: TGTGCCAGCAGGGCCCCCGGGACAGGAGGAACTGAAGCTTTCTTT.

The chain employs TRBV9 and TRBJ2-3; tentative D call: TRBD2 (5 bases). CDR1 and CDR2 (germline): SGDLS, YYNGEE. Trimming removed 4 bases from V and 1 base from J, with 16 bases in between. The CDR3 loop spans 16 amino acids. The CDR3 coding sequence is TGTGCCAGCAGCCGAGGAAGCGGTCTAGGCACAGATACGCAGTATTTT. It encodes CASSRGSGLGTDTQYF.

This chain joins TRBV30 and TRBJ1-1; 7 bases match TRBD1. The CDR3 contains 15 residues. The germline CDR1 and CDR2 sequences are GTSNPN and SVGIG (reference sequence). J gave up 1 base and V 0 bases, and 5 bases lay outside the gene matches. CDR3 in amino acids: CAWSVQTGQNTEAFF. The CDR3 coding sequence is TGTGCCTGGAGTGTACAGACAGGGCAGAACACTGAAGCTTTCTTT. The entire variable domain, with the rest obtained from reference TRBV30 and TRBJ1-1, is as follows: SQTIHQWPATLVQPVGSPLSLECTVEGTSNPNLYWYRQAAGRGLQLLFYSVGIGQISSEVPQNLSASRPQDRQFILSSKKLLLSDSGFYLCAWSVQTGQNTEAFFGQGTRLTVV.

V and J are TRBV10-3 and TRBJ2-5, with 9 bases aligning to TRBD1. The CDR3 has 14 residues. V dropped 7 bases and J dropped 1; count of bases not matched to a gene: 4. Germline V gives CDR1 ENHRY, CDR2 SYGVKD. The CDR3 region has the DNA TGTGCCATCACGACAGGGGGTCCCCAAGAGACCCAGTACTTC. Amino acids: CAITTGGPQETQYF.

The V and J genes are TRBV6-5 and TRBJ1-6; D is unclear. The CDR3 extends over 15 amino acids. V was pared by 4 bases and J by 7 bases, with 14 bases between. The germline gives CDR1 MNHEY, CDR2 SVGAGI. The CDR3 nucleotides are TGTGCCAGCAGTTGGCGGGCAACACTGAATTCACCCCTCCACTTT. As protein: CASSWRATLNSPLHF.

The CDR3 loop reads CASSFTGINTEAFF. CDR3 bases: TGTGCCAGCAGTTTTACAGGGATTAACACTGAAGCTTTCTTT. The chain has TRBV27 and TRBJ1-1, with D maybe TRBD1 (6 bases). The CDR3 has 14 residues. Germline CDR1 reads MNHEY; CDR2 reads SMNVEV (reference sequence). With 3 bases removed from V and 2 bases from J, the gap between germline ends came to 10 bases.

This clone was recorded a few times. The V gene is TRBV25-1, the J gene TRBJ1-1; D remains unclear. Germline values: CDR1 MGHDK, CDR2 SYGVNS. V shed 7 bases and J shed 0 bases, with 9 bases lying between them. The CDR3 sequence is 13 residues long. CDR3: CASTAKLNTEAFF. For the CDR3, the DNA is TGTGCCAGCACAGCGAAGCTGAACACTGAAGCTTTCTTT.

The rearrangement uses TRBV19 and TRBJ2-7; 8 bases are a match to TRBD2. In germline, CDR1 is LNHDA, CDR2 SQIVND (reference sequence). This CDR3 spans 17 amino acids. With 2 bases clipped from V and 6 bases from J, the junction kept 15 bases outside the gene matches. CDR3 DNA sequence: TGTGCCAGTAGTATATTATCGGGGGGGGCGCGACGGGGCGAGCAGTACTTC. It translates to CASSILSGGARRGEQYF.

This rearrangement joins TRBV29-1 to TRBJ2-3, with 13 bases matching TRBD2. The CDR3 is made up of 14 amino acids. The V gene end was trimmed by 7 bases and the J gene end by 5 bases; junction bases not matched to a gene: 6. Germline V gene sequence: CDR1 SQVTM, CDR2 ANQGSEA. CDR3 region: CSARTSGGIDTQYF. The CDR3 DNA sequence: TGCAGCGCTAGGACTAGCGGGGGCATAGATACGCAGTATTTT.

The chain couples TRBV28 to TRBJ2-3, with TRBD2 matching 10 bases. This CDR3 contains 14 residues. Germline V gives CDR1 MDHEN, CDR2 SYDVKM. V lost 6 bases and J lost 5; bases outside the gene matches: 5. Here the CDR3 reads CASRSGGARDTQYF. In DNA, the CDR3 is TGTGCCAGCAGGAGCGGGGGGGCGAGAGATACGCAGTATTTT. Full variable domain (rest looked up from reference TRBV28 and TRBJ2-3): DVKVTQSSRYLVKRTGEKVFLECVQDMDHENMFWYRQDPGLGLRLIYFSYDVKMKEKGDIPEGYSVSREKKERFSLILESASTNQTSMYLCASRSGGARDTQYFGPGTRLTVL.

The table lists this clone with a count of one. The rearrangement links TRBV5-5 to TRBJ1-2, with no clear D. The V gene lost 4 bases and the J gene lost 2 bases, with 12 bases spanning the gap. Germline values: CDR1 SGHKS, CDR2 YYEKEE (reference sequence). The CDR3 has 14 amino acids. The CDR3 DNA reads TGTGCCAGCAGCCCCGCAGGCCTGAACTATGGCTACACCTTC. As protein: CASSPAGLNYGYTF.

This CDR3 reads CASTRVEENSPGTGELFF. Here the CDR3 DNA reads TGTGCCAGCACCCGCGTCGAGGAAAATTCCCCTGGGACCGGGGAGCTGTTTTTT. This chain links TRBV21-1 with TRBJ2-2; the table's D gene call, TRBD2, was not cross checked with the DNA. TRBV21-1 is annotated as a pseudogene. There are 18 residues in the CDR3.

This clone was counted once. The V gene is TRBV28, the J gene TRBJ2-1, with a possible D match to TRBD1 (6 bases). Between the trimmed V and J ends, which lost 3 bases and 2 bases, there was a span of 8 bases. The length of the CDR3 is 14 residues. Germline CDR1 MDHEN, CDR2 SYDVKM. The CDR3 sequence: CASSFRTAYNEQFF. The CDR3 DNA is TGTGCCAGCAGTTTTCGGACAGCCTACAATGAGCAGTTCTTC.

V and J are TRBV5-1 and TRBJ2-5; D is perhaps TRBD1 (6 bases). The CDR3 consists of 13 residues. V lost 6 bases, J lost 1 base, and 10 bases lay in between. From germline, CDR1 is SGHRS and CDR2 YFSETQ. The CDR3 coding sequence is TGCGCCAGCACCGGACAGACCCAAGAGACCCAGTACTTC. Translating gives CASTGQTQETQYF.

The J gene is TRBJ2-3, the V gene TRBV5-8; maybe TRBD2 (5 bases). The germline CDR1 and CDR2 sequences are SGHTS and YDEGEE. Trimming removed 4 bases from V and 0 bases from J, with 15 bases in between. The CDR3 has 16 amino acids. CDR3 in DNA: TGTGCCAGCAGCACCGGTTCGAGGGCTAGCACAGATACGCAGTATTTT. Translation: CASSTGSRASTDTQYF.

The chain is built from TRBV11-3 and TRBJ2-2; 9 nucleotides line up with TRBD2. Germline V gives CDR1 SGHNT, CDR2 YENEEA. After removal of 5 bases from V and 6 bases from J, the junction contained 10 bases not matched to a gene. The CDR3 loop spans 16 amino acids. This CDR3 reads CASSPAFAGGPGELFF. CDR3 sequence (DNA): TGTGCCAGCAGCCCTGCCTTCGCGGGGGGGCCCGGGGAGCTGTTTTTT.

CDR3 region: CSVVRQDRGYGYTF. Written as DNA, the CDR3 is TGCAGCGTTGTCCGGCAGGACAGGGGCTATGGCTACACCTTC. V usage is TRBV29-1 and J usage is TRBJ1-2, with 9 nucleotides matching TRBD1. Germline V gives CDR1 SQVTM, CDR2 ANQGSEA. CDR3 length: 14 amino acids. V trimming: 4 bases; J trimming: 4 bases; junction bases outside the gene matches: 7.

This sequence joins TRBV30 and TRBJ1-4, with 8 bases identical to TRBD1. This CDR3 contains 14 residues. The V gene's germline CDR1 is GTSNPN and CDR2 SVGIG (reference sequence). The V segment lost 3 bases and the J segment 5 bases; nucleotides outside the gene matches: 5. CDR3 nucleotides: TGTGCCTGGAGCCAGGGGGCGCGGAATGAAAAACTGTTTTTT. This codes for CAWSQGARNEKLFF.

The chain is built from TRBV3-1 (or the pseudogene TRBV3-2) and TRBJ2-7; TRBD1 matches 8 bases. The germline V gene has CDR1 LGHDT and CDR2 YNNKEL (reference sequence). J gave up 6 bases and V 2 bases, and 6 bases lay outside the gene matches. The CDR3 contains 14 residues. CDR3 DNA: TGTGCCAGCAGCCAACCGGGACAGGACGTCGAGCAGTACTTC. Protein: CASSQPGQDVEQYF.

Remarks on this clone: At one end the junction does not follow the germline gene, possibly because of a read error. CDR3 DNA sequence: TGTGCCAGCAGCTCGACTTTAGCGGGGCTCCAGTTT. This encodes CASSSTLAGLQF. The gene calls are TRBV7-6 and TRBJ2-2; 8 nucleotides line up with TRBD2. There are 12 residues in the CDR3. Germline CDR1 is SGHVS and CDR2 is FNYEAQ.

The chain combines TRBV6-5 with TRBJ1-1, with D possibly TRBD1 on 5 matching bases. Trimming removed 1 base at V and 3 bases at J, with 9 bases between. Germline CDR1 MNHEY, CDR2 SVGAGI. The CDR3 consists of 14 residues. CDR3 amino acids: CASSYWGGDTEAFF. The CDR3 DNA sequence: TGTGCCAGCAGTTACTGGGGCGGCGACACTGAAGCTTTCTTT.

This chain joins TRBV6-1 and TRBJ1-2; 7 positions agree with TRBD1. The ends lost 1 base at V and 2 bases at J; junction bases unmatched: 1. CDR3 length equals 14 residues. Per the germline V gene, CDR1 is MNHNS and CDR2 is SASEGT. The chain's CDR3 is CASSEGQGNYGYTF. CDR3 DNA: TGTGCCAGCAGTGAAGGACAGGGAAACTATGGCTACACCTTC.

The CDR3 loop reads CSAGGGSGNQPQHF. CDR3 sequence (DNA): TGCAGCGCGGGAGGGGGAAGTGGCAATCAGCCCCAGCATTTT. The chain employs TRBV29-1 and TRBJ1-5, with D perhaps matching TRBD1 (6 bases). Germline-derived CDR1 and CDR2 are SQVTM and ANQGSEA. This CDR3 region has 14 residues. V lost 7 bases to trimming and J lost 2 bases, with 15 bases between them.

This chain uses TRBV19 with TRBJ2-5, with a weak D call TRBD2 (5 bases). V dropped 4 bases and J dropped 5 bases, with 14 bases sitting between them. Germline CDR1 reads LNHDA; CDR2 reads SQIVND (reference sequence). There are 14 residues in the CDR3. CDR3 loop: CASSRESTGETQYF. The CDR3 DNA reads as TGTGCCAGTAGTAGGGAATCGACGGGGGAGACCCAGTACTTC.

The V call is TRBV28, the J call TRBJ2-2; 11 bases are shared with TRBD2. The CDR3 has 16 amino acids. CDR1 is MDHEN, CDR2 SYDVKM, per germline. The V and J ends lost 3 bases and 5 bases, in that order; junction bases with no gene match: 5. The CDR3 sequence: CASSFFWTSGTGELFF. The CDR3 nucleotides read TGTGCCAGCAGTTTCTTTTGGACTAGCGGGACCGGGGAGCTGTTTTTT. The full variable domain, its missing parts supplied by reference TRBV28 and TRBJ2-2, is DVKVTQSSRYLVKRTGEKVFLECVQDMDHENMFWYRQDPGLGLRLIYFSYDVKMKEKGDIPEGYSVSREKKERFSLILESASTNQTSMYLCASSFFWTSGTGELFFGEGSRLTVL.